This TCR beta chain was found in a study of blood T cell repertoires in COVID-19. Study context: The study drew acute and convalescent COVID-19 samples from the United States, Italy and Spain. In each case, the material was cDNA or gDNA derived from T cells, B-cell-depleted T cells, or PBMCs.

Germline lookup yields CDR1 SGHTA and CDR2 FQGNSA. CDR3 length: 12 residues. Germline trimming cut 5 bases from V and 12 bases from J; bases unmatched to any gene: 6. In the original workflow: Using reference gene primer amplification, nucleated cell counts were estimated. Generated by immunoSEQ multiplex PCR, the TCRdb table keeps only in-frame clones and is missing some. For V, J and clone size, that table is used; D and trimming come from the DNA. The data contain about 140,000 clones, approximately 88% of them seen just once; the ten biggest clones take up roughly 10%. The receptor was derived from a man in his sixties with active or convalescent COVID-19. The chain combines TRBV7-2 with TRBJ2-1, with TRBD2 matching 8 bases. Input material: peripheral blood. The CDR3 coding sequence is TGTGCCAGCAGCACCCTAGCGGGCCGGCAGTTCTTC. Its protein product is CASSTLAGRQFF.